Listed below are T cell receptor beta chains from one sample, sequenced in a study of T cells after yellow fever vaccination. TCRdb re-analysed the 5' RACE reads in MiXCR, keeping a single row per CDR3 protein. The sample consists of approximately 34,000 distinct CDR3 sequences, about 6.6% of them appearing once. The material was PBMCs, either bulk or a sorted T-cell subset (CD4+, CD8+, memory, or dextramer-sorted; not recorded which), obtained on the day of the first yellow fever vaccination. Receptor source: a man aged 18 to 30 who received the YFV17D yellow fever vaccine. CDR3s include the opening cysteine and the closing phenylalanine or tryptophan.

v_gene	j_gene	CDR3aa
TRBV27	TRBJ2-1	CASSLSSRYYNEQFF
TRBV7-9	TRBJ1-2	CASRPRKGQRNGYTF
TRBV6-6	TRBJ1-5	CGAAVGGQPQHF
TRBV3-1	TRBJ1-5	CASSQYMGEPQHF
TRBV5-1	TRBJ2-1	CASSLALAEYNEQFF
TRBV4-2	TRBJ2-1	CASSLRSEYNEQFF
TRBV5-4	TRBJ2-2	CASKRDHLNTGELFF
TRBV20-1	TRBJ1-5	CSAPLFQAQHF
TRBV10-2	TRBJ1-2	CASSERTPYGYTF
TRBV6-1	TRBJ1-2	CASSEGEGGYGYTF
TRBV7-9	TRBJ2-1	CASSRGGNEQFF
TRBV7-2	TRBJ1-5	CASSLSGNQPQHF
TRBV5-1	TRBJ2-3	CASSLTGHTDTQYF
TRBV6-5	TRBJ2-6	CASSYSGGSGANVLTF
TRBV20-1	TRBJ2-2	CSATQRGVTGTGELFF
TRBV20-1	TRBJ2-3	CSASQGLAGSTDTQYF
TRBV4-2	TRBJ2-7	CASSQGRNRGSSYEQYF
TRBV5-1	TRBJ2-3	CASSFGTASTDTQYF
TRBV18	TRBJ1-6	CASSPRSENNSPLHF
TRBV27	TRBJ1-6	CASSSRGSSYNSPLHF
TRBV7-2	TRBJ2-7	CASSRDSVVLYEQYF
TRBV6-1	TRBJ1-2	CASSEQGDYGYTF
TRBV3-1	TRBJ1-2	CASSQGRGVEYGYTF
TRBV18	TRBJ1-6	CASSPQARGNSPLHF
TRBV5-6	TRBJ1-5	CASSLGDQPQHF
TRBV20-1	TRBJ1-5	CSARYRGKIDQPQHF
TRBV4-3	TRBJ2-2	CASSFAQEVAGELFF
TRBV5-1	TRBJ1-5	CASSLTGLNQPQHF
TRBV7-9	TRBJ2-1	CASSHLRGLAGVNEQFF
TRBV7-2	TRBJ2-3	CASSSTRVGDTQYF
TRBV7-2	TRBJ1-1	CASSLERRGGTEAFF
TRBV12-5	TRBJ2-3	CASGLVRVGGASTDTQYF
TRBV4-3	TRBJ2-2	CASSQELAMNTGELFF
TRBV7-2	TRBJ2-5	CASSRGTGYQGETQYF
TRBV29-1	TRBJ2-5	CSGTSGAETQYF
TRBV5-1	TRBJ2-7	CASSLGWASGGKDEQYF
TRBV28	TRBJ2-1	CASSFLTDSYNEQFF
TRBV4-1	TRBJ1-5	CASSQVDRGFYSNQPQHF
TRBV3-1	TRBJ2-4	CASSLTENIQYF
TRBV5-1	TRBJ2-7	CASSWGQGEQYF
TRBV9	TRBJ2-6	CASSTRTLRSGANVLTF
TRBV5-1	TRBJ1-5	CASSPLGGNQPQHF
TRBV6-5	TRBJ2-1	CASSSSDRGHEQFF
TRBV3-1	TRBJ1-1	CASGFGRTTEAFF
TRBV6-5	TRBJ1-2	CASSYGMGASYGYTF
TRBV20-1	TRBJ2-7	CSANRDNSYEQYF
TRBV5-6	TRBJ1-4	CASSLVLGTNEKLFF
TRBV7-2	TRBJ2-6	CASSLRQHSGANVLTF
TRBV5-6	TRBJ1-1	CASSSGRGAEAFF
TRBV5-1	TRBJ2-3	CASSLVKTTDTQYF
TRBV5-1	TRBJ2-2	CASREGSYGELFF
TRBV19	TRBJ1-5	CASSPRQAYNQPQHF